The rows below give T cell receptor beta chains drawn from one sample of a study of blood T cell repertoires in COVID-19. Libraries were prepared by immunoSEQ multiplex PCR; TCRdb keeps only in-frame clonotypes and omits some of them. Of about 280,000 clones listed, roughly 90% are singletons. Input material: peripheral blood. The receptors here all came from a man aged 40-49 years with acute or convalescent COVID-19. The CDR3 runs from the conserved cysteine through the conserved F or W. Each record gives: J gene, clone size, V gene, D gene, CDR3 protein, CDR3 DNA. The D gene is left open where the match is weak. Clone sizes are given selectively: once, few, many, or a class where the clone is expanded.

J: TRBJ1-5
size: .
V: TRBV7-2
D: .
CDR3: CASSIRVGSNQPQHF
DNA: TGTGCCAGCAGCATCAGGGTGGGGAGCAATCAGCCCCAGCATTTT

J: TRBJ2-7
size: .
V: TRBV27
D: TRBD1
CDR3: CASSFSGTGGFYEQYF
DNA: TGTGCCAGCAGTTTTAGTGGGACAGGGGGTTTCTACGAGCAGTACTTC

J: TRBJ2-1
size: .
V: TRBV2
D: TRBD1
CDR3: CASSVDRESEQFF
DNA: TGTGCCAGCAGTGTAGACAGGGAATCTGAGCAGTTCTTC

J: TRBJ2-7
size: .
V: TRBV7-2
D: TRBD1
CDR3: CASSFFFTGAAYEQYF
DNA: TGTGCCAGCAGCTTTTTCTTTACAGGGGCGGCCTACGAGCAGTACTTC

J: TRBJ1-5
size: .
V: TRBV19
D: .
CDR3: CASSMDSAAGNQPQHF
DNA: TGTGCCAGTAGTATGGATAGTGCGGCAGGCAATCAGCCCCAGCATTTT

J: TRBJ2-2
size: once
V: TRBV5-1
D: TRBD2
CDR3: CASSFLGGAGTGELFF
DNA: TGCGCCAGCAGCTTTCTCGGGGGGGCCGGCACCGGGGAGCTGTTTTTT

J: TRBJ2-7
size: .
V: TRBV6-2/TRBV6-3
D: TRBD1
CDR3: CASSWTGGTYEQYF
DNA: TGTGCCAGCAGTTGGACAGGGGGGACCTACGAGCAGTACTTC

J: TRBJ2-7
size: .
V: TRBV15
D: TRBD2
CDR3: CATSRGTRYEQYF
DNA: TGTGCCACCAGCAGGGGGACTAGATACGAGCAGTACTTC

J: TRBJ1-2
size: .
V: TRBV9
D: TRBD1
CDR3: CASSVWDRSNYGYTF
DNA: TGTGCCAGCAGCGTCTGGGACAGAAGTAACTATGGCTACACCTTC

J: TRBJ2-7
size: .
V: TRBV19
D: .
CDR3: CASSFQRGEQYF
DNA: TGTGCCAGTAGTTTCCAACGGGGGGAGCAGTACTTC

J: TRBJ1-5
size: .
V: TRBV24-1
D: .
CDR3: CATSGGRDKDF
DNA: TGTGCCACCAGTGGTGGCCGGGACAAAGATTTT

J: TRBJ1-3
size: .
V: TRBV9
D: .
CDR3: CASSEGRGGEAGNTIYF
DNA: TGTGCCAGCAGCGAGGGTCGGGGAGGGGAGGCTGGAAACACCATATATTTT

J: TRBJ2-3
size: .
V: TRBV19
D: TRBD2
CDR3: CASSGGVAGTDTQYF
DNA: TGTGCCAGTAGTGGGGGGGTTGCGGGCACAGATACGCAGTATTTT